Below, 8 T cell receptor beta chains from the same sample are listed, as sequenced in a study of cytomegalovirus exposure and HLA in healthy donors. Both 60 Vbeta primers and 13 Jbeta primers went into the PCR. Clones were read by immunoSEQ multiplex PCR, and TCRdb kept only the in-frame ones, dropping some. The sample consists of about 140,000 clones, roughly 75% of them appearing once. Sequencing was performed on PBMCs. Receptors were obtained from a man aged 35-49 years in good health and CMV-seronegative.

J is TRBJ2-5 and V is TRBV7-2; 11 nucleotides match TRBD2. This CDR3 is built from 15 residues. The germline CDR1 and CDR2 sequences are SGHTA and FQGNSA. V was clipped by 4 bases and J by 9 bases; unmatched bases: 10. CDR3 amino acids: CASSSRLAGSGAQYF. The CDR3 DNA sequence: TGTGCCAGCAGCTCTAGACTAGCGGGGTCAGGGGCCCAGTACTTC.

This clone was seen a handful of times. The chain joins TRBV5-1 to TRBJ1-1; D is ambiguous. V was pared by 4 bases and J by 1 base, with 8 bases between. Germline CDR1 is SGHRS and CDR2 is YFSETQ. The CDR3 totals 13 residues. CDR3 sequence reads: CASSPGENTEAFF. The CDR3 DNA reads TGCGCCAGCAGCCCGGGAGAGAACACTGAAGCTTTCTTT.

In regard to this clone: The sample contains more than one DNA sequence encoding this CDR3. V and J are TRBV7-9 and TRBJ2-1, with a tentative D call TRBD1 (5 bases). V was cut by 0 bases and J by 7 bases, with 13 bases left in between. Germline CDR1 and CDR2: SEHNR and FQNEAQ (reference sequence). CDR3 length: 15 amino acids. Here the CDR3 reads CASSLALTAWNEQFF. In DNA, the CDR3 is TGTGCCAGCAGCTTAGCGTTGACAGCATGGAATGAGCAGTTCTTC. Using reference TRBV7-9 and TRBJ2-1 for the parts outside the CDR3, the full variable domain is DTGVSQNPRHKITKRGQNVTFRCDPISEHNRLYWYRQTLGQGPEFLTYFQNEAQLEKSRLLSDRFSAERPKGSFSTLEIQRTEQGDSAMYLCASSLALTAWNEQFFGPGTRLTVL.

This clone was recorded a few times. The CDR3 DNA follows: TGTGCCAGCAGCTTAACCGGTCGGAACACTGAAGCTTTCTTT. This gives the protein CASSLTGRNTEAFF. The gene calls are TRBV7-3 and TRBJ1-1, with no clear D. Trimming shortened V by 0 bases and J by 1 base, and 6 bases separated the two germline ends. This CDR3 is built from 14 residues. Germline CDR1 is SGHTA and CDR2 is FQGTGA.

This clone appeared a few times. The chain is built from TRBV4-1 and TRBJ1-5; TRBD1 is a possible D gene (6 bases). V gave up 1 base and J gave up 6 bases, with 13 bases separating them. The CDR3 spans 15 residues. Germline V CDR1 and CDR2: MGHRA, YSYEKL. Here the CDR3 DNA reads TGCGCCAGCAGCCAAGTAACAGGGAAATCTCAGCCCCAGCATTTT. Protein sequence: CASSQVTGKSQPQHF.

CDR3 region: CASSLLGIPTSGGYTF. The CDR3, as DNA: TGTGCCAGCAGCCTTCTCGGGATCCCCACAAGTGGGGGCTACACCTTC. V is TRBV7-8 and J is TRBJ1-2; D not certain. The V and J ends lost 5 bases and 8 bases respectively, with 24 bases between them. Germline V CDR1 and CDR2: SGHVS, FQNEAQ. The CDR3 loop spans 16 amino acids.

The V gene is TRBV5-4, the J gene TRBJ1-1; 7 positions agree with TRBD1. Germline V gene data show CDR1 as SGHNT and CDR2 as YYREEE (reference sequence). Losses at the gene ends were 6 bases for V and 3 bases for J; bases not matched to a gene: 5. CDR3 length: 13 residues. The CDR3 loop is CASKQGFDTEAFF. In DNA form, the CDR3 reads TGTGCCAGCAAACAGGGGTTTGACACTGAAGCTTTCTTT.

The chain joins TRBV11-2 to TRBJ2-1, with 9 bases lining up with TRBD1. Germline V lookup: CDR1 SGHAT, CDR2 FQNNGV. V was pared by 8 bases and J by 8 bases, with 10 bases of the junction left unmatched. The CDR3 is made up of 14 amino acids. This chain's CDR3 is CASGPGQGIHEQFF. The DNA for the CDR3 is TGTGCCAGCGGGCCAGGACAGGGGATCCATGAGCAGTTCTTC.